Below, one TCR beta chain is given with its context. Antigen unknown. This sample was included in a study of cytomegalovirus exposure and HLA in healthy donors. Germline V lookup: CDR1 LNHDA, CDR2 SQIVND (reference sequence). The CDR3 spans 13 residues. Between the trimmed V and J ends, which lost 1 base and 3 bases, there was a span of 6 bases. In the PCR, 60 Vbeta and 13 Jbeta primers were used. Sequencing was performed with immunoSEQ multiplex PCR; in TCRdb, only in-frame clones are kept and a portion is missing. The sample holds about 180,000 clones; over 65% are singletons and the top ten take over 2%. Study outcomes and limitations: Most of the TCR beta V segments (in an earlier analysis) were productive either about 87% or about 30% of the time. In a later analysis, an Asian-associated ancestry cluster reportedly showed fewer N-insertions than the approximately 640-donor mean. Testing in vitro showed a few CMV-associated chains specific for CMV antigens.

The sequenced material came from PBMCs. This TCR came from a man in his sixties in good health and CMV-seronegative. V is TRBV19 and J is TRBJ1-2; maybe TRBD1 (5 bases). DNA of the CDR3: TGTGCCAGTAGTATAGGCAGGGACTATGGCTACACCTTC. Encoded protein: CASSIGRDYGYTF.